This TCR beta chain emerged from a study of shared clonotypes between healthy human individuals. Points from the study as a whole: Few donors restricted represented genetic and exposure-history diversity.

CDR1 and CDR2 from the germline V gene are LNHDA and SQIVND (reference sequence). Trimming pared 5 bases from V and 4 bases from J, leaving 18 bases between. The CDR3 runs 17 residues. Produced via immunoSEQ multiplex PCR; TCRdb's table is partial and in-frame only. Among about 2.5 million clones, 85% to 95% were seen once, and the ten largest hold 0.37%. With respect to this clone: Its antigen is unidentified.

The sample taken for sequencing was naive CD4+ T cells from PBMCs. Specified subset: CD45RA+ positively selected. This chain joins TRBV19 and TRBJ2-6, with D perhaps matching TRBD1 or TRBD2 (6 bases each). The sequence derives from a man between 18 and 35 years old in good health. Some clones in this sample may be carry-over from other donors' samples. The CDR3 region is CASSSRGASLGANVLTF. The CDR3 region has the DNA TGTGCCAGTAGTTCTAGGGGGGCCAGCCTAGGGGCCAACGTCCTGACTTTC.